This T cell receptor beta chain was profiled in a study of cytomegalovirus exposure and HLA in healthy donors. Findings and caveats of the study: That first-cohort TCR clusters tended to co-occur in the roughly 110 validation repertoires was found in a later analysis.

The table came from immunoSEQ multiplex PCR; TCRdb's copy has only in-frame clones and leaves some out. Of 100,000 to 150,000 clones in the sample, roughly 89% are singletons; the top ten hold roughly 1.2%. The CDR3 loop spans 15 amino acids. Losses at the gene ends were 3 bases for V and 7 bases for J; bases not matched to a gene: 10. Germline V gives CDR1 MNHNS, CDR2 SASEGT. For this clone: What it binds is not known.

The chain couples TRBV6-1 to TRBJ2-5; TRBD2 matches 8 bases. The sample comprised PBMCs. This sequence originates from a woman under 30 in good health and CMV-seronegative. DNA for the CDR3: TGTGCCAGCAGTGAGGGGAGCGGGGGTCGGGGGACCCAGTACTTC. Residues: CASSEGSGGRGTQYF.